The entry below gives a single TCR beta chain sequence along with its context. These data originate in a study of blood T cell repertoires in COVID-19. Study-wide context: PBMCs, B-cell-depleted T cells, or T cells provided the cDNA or gDNA that made up the material.

The table came from immunoSEQ multiplex PCR; TCRdb's copy has only in-frame clones and leaves some out. The sample consists of about 390,000 clones, more than 75% of them appearing once. V was trimmed by 7 bases and J by 0 bases, leaving 12 bases between them. CDR3 length equals 14 residues. Germline V gene sequence: CDR1 MNHEY, CDR2 SVGAGI. In Seattle, patients joined the study during active infection and were tracked longitudinally. The chain employs TRBV6-5 and TRBJ1-2; no clear D. This receptor was obtained from a woman in her fifties or sixties with COVID-19, enrolled during active disease. The sequenced sample was peripheral blood. CDR3 nucleotides: TGTGCCAGCAAAGCGACGATAGCTAACTATGGCTACACCTTC. Translation: CASKATIANYGYTF.